Listed here is a single T cell receptor (beta chain). Its antigen is not known. This specimen comes from a study of early stage breast cancer tumors. The CDR3 covers 11 residues. CDR1 DFQATT and CDR2 SNEGSKA come from the germline V gene (reference sequence). V lost 6 bases and J lost 5, with 11 bases in between. Study results and caveats: Tumor and normal breast were distinguished via blood comparison in about 90% of the 16 patients. Commonly generated sequences made up most enriched TCRB sequences shared between patients.

TCRdb's table, derived via immunoSEQ multiplex PCR, lists solely in-frame clones and lacks some. The sample includes tens of thousands of clones, about three quarters seen only once; the top ten take around 3.4%. The chain joins TRBV20-1 to TRBJ2-7; D unresolved. Sequenced: blood. The receptor was derived from a person aged 40-50 years with breast cancer. The CDR3 loop is CSATTPDEQYF. CDR3 nucleotides: TGCAGTGCAACGACCCCGGACGAGCAGTACTTC.